These 9 T cell receptor delta chains were all obtained from the same sample, sequenced in a study of Vδ1+ human thymocytes. Sequences come from RNA converted to cDNA by reverse transcription. Multiplex PCR used pooled V-gene forward primers and a constant-region reverse primer to amplify CDR3s. TCRdb repeated clone calling on the multiplex PCR reads with CATT. Here the sample spans 80,000 or so delta-chain clones, around 35% being singletons. These receptors lack a known antigen. Points from the study as a whole: Highly polyclonal TRG and TRD repertoires with Gaussian CDR3 length distributions appeared in thymus.

The sample comprised Vdelta1+ gamma-delta thymocytes from the thymus. Regarding subset: FACS-sorted CD3+ TCRalphabeta- TCRVdelta1+ TCRVdelta2- thymocytes. Source of these receptors: a boy under two years old who had congenital heart surgery.

The rearrangement joins TRDV1 to TRDJ1, with TRDD3 identical over 8 bases. Germline V gene lookup returns CDR1 TSWWSYY and CDR2 QGS. The CDR3 runs to 20 residues. Unmatched junction bases numbered 15, after V lost 0 bases and J lost 0 bases. In DNA form, the CDR3 reads TGTGCTCTTGGGGAACTAAACCTTCGGAAACTGGGGGTCTACACCGATAAACTCATCTTT. Its protein is CALGELNLRKLGVYTDKLIF.

V gene TRDV1 combines with J gene TRDJ1, with TRDD3 matching 7 bases. The CDR3 consists of 18 residues. The V gene end was trimmed by 1 base and the J gene end by 2 bases; junction bases not matched to a gene: 13. Germline V CDR1 and CDR2: TSWWSYY, QGS. The CDR3 DNA sequence: TGTGCTCTTGGGGAACATTTGGGGGGATCGGTAAGGACCGATAAACTCATCTTT. The encoded protein is CALGEHLGGSVRTDKLIF.

The chain links TRDV1 to TRDJ1; 11 bases agree with TRDD3. The CDR3 loop spans 17 amino acids. Unmatched junction bases numbered 5, after V lost 2 bases and J lost 0 bases. Germline V gene data show CDR1 as TSWWSYY and CDR2 as QGS. The CDR3 DNA follows: TGTGCTCTTGGGGAAGGCTGGGGGATACCTAACACCGATAAACTCATCTTT. The encoded protein is CALGEGWGIPNTDKLIF.

The chain uses TRDV1 and TRDJ1, with 7 bases fitting TRDD3. With 0 bases clipped from V and 0 bases from J, the junction kept 28 bases outside the gene matches. CDR3 length: 24 residues. Germline V gene lookup returns CDR1 TSWWSYY and CDR2 QGS. The CDR3 is CALGELEICFPPVLGRTYTDKLIF. The CDR3 nucleotides read TGTGCTCTTGGGGAACTAGAGATATGCTTTCCCCCAGTACTGGGGAGGACGTACACCGATAAACTCATCTTT.

This clone came up a few times. The chain joins TRDV1 to TRDJ1; TRDD3 matches at 11 bases. Germline-derived CDR1 and CDR2 are TSWWSYY and QGS. V was clipped by 0 bases and J by 7 bases; unmatched bases: 22. The CDR3 has 21 residues. CDR3 sequence: CALGELGPYTWGILPGGKLIF. CDR3 DNA sequence: TGTGCTCTTGGGGAACTAGGGCCCTACACCTGGGGGATACTCCCCGGCGGTAAACTCATCTTT.

This clone appeared a few times. Sequence at one end of the junction differs from germline and may be a read error. V is TRDV1 and J is TRDJ1; D is possibly TRDD2 (5 bases). This CDR3 region has 21 residues. CDR1 is TSWWSYY, CDR2 QGS, per germline. DNA for the CDR3: TGTGCTCTTGGGGAACTCCTATCGCCGGCCTTCACCGGGAAGTACACCGATAGACTCATCTTT. Its protein is CALGELLSPAFTGKYTDRLIF.

Details on this clone: One junction end disagrees with the germline gene, perhaps due to a read error. The same CDR3 is also encoded by other DNA sequences in this sample. The rearrangement links TRDV1 to TRDJ1; 9 nucleotides align to TRDD3. Germline V gene data show CDR1 as TSWWSYY and CDR2 as QGS. The CDR3 consists of 19 residues. The CDR3 reads CALGEQGVLGDAYTDKLIF. The DNA for the CDR3 is TGTGCTCTTGGGGAGCAAGGGGTACTGGGGGACGCGTACACCGATAAGCTCATCTTT.

With respect to this clone: Other DNA sequences in this specimen translate into the identical CDR3. The rearrangement links TRDV1 to TRDJ1; D remains unclear. The CDR3 runs to 19 residues. CDR1 is TSWWSYY and CDR2 is QGS in the germline V gene. V lost 0 bases and J 0 bases, leaving 20 bases between the germline ends. The CDR3 reads CALGELVPFFPRNTDKLIF. Written as DNA, the CDR3 is TGTGCTCTTGGGGAACTCGTCCCCTTTTTCCCTCGAAACACCGATAAACTCATCTTT.

This clone was seen once. The same CDR3 also results from other DNA sequences found in this sample. V and J are TRDV1 and TRDJ1; 7 bases align to TRDD3. CDR1 is TSWWSYY and CDR2 is QGS in the germline V gene. CDR3 length: 19 residues. The V gene end was trimmed by 4 bases and the J gene end by 3 bases; junction bases not matched to a gene: 20. This chain's CDR3 is CALGGPCRGIPGIADKLIF. CDR3 in DNA: TGTGCTCTTGGGGGACCCTGTCGTGGGATACCGGGGATAGCCGATAAACTCATCTTT.